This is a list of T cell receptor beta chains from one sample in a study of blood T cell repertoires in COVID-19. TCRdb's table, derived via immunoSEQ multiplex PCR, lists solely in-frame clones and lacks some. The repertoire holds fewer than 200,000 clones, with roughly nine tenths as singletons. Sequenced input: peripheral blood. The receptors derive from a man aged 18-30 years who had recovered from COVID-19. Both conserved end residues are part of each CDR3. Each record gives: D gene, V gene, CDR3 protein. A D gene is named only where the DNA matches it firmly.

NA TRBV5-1 CASSLDRPTNEKLFF
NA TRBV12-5 CASGLGRGAGNTIYF
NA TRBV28 CASTSPQGGAETQYF
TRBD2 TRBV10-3 CAISETTSAKHPSEQYF
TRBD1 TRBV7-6 CASRDRGEKLFF
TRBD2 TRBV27 CASRLAFGGRAIGELFF
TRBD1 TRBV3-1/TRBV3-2 CASSQRGDRASSGNTIYF
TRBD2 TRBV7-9 CASSFFGLVRETQYF
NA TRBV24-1 CATSGDPGTPYNEQFF
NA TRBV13 CASNRLRETYNEQFF
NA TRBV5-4 CASEGRGKNTEAFF
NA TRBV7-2 CASASTAGGPLDTQYF
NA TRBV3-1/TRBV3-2 CASSQDFTLGGHTF
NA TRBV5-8 CASSRLGARGYTF
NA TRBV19 CASSIELERSSYNEQFF
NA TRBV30 CAWRLFSGNTGELFF
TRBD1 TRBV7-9 CASSSGARLDRGGYGYTF
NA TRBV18 CASSPGAPGNEQFF
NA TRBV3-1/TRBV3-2 CASSQSDGGYNEQFF
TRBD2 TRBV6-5 CATKGTSETGELFF
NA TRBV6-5 CASSFQAYNEQFF
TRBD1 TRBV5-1 CASSWTGGNTGELFF
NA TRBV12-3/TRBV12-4 CASSLDLGGEQFF
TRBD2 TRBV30 CAWSLAGVGEQYF
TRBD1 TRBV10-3 CATKQGVEEKLFF
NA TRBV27 CASSGEGAGEYEKLFF
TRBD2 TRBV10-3 CAIRLAGAKDTQYF
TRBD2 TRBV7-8 CASSRIPGGQFYEQYF
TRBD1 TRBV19 CASSIGQGARQPQHF
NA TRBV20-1 CSASKGSGGPQETQYF
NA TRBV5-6 CASSLSPVRTDTQYF
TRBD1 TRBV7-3 CASSLDRGTDTQYF
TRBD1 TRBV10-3 CAISGTANTGELFF
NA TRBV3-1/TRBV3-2 CASSQEKAGLPDVYNEQFF
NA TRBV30 CAWSESYGYTF
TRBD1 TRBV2 CASRGQGAYSPLHF
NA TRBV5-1 CASSLVGGNTEAFF
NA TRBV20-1 CSGTAQETQYF
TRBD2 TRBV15 CATSNGGTSGSGANVLTF
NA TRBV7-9 CASSSPSGPPYNEQFF
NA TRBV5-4 CASSLDRSSNYGYTF
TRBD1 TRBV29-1 CSVGSGGAGGANVLTF
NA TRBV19 CAIRLGANTEAFF
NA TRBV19 CASSRGVGYEQYF
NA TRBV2 CASRGHRRGGNTGELFF
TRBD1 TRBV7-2 CASRGLRGLSGNTIYF
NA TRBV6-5 CASTRGLESYEQYF
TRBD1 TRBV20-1 CSASGTANTEAFF
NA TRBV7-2 CASSLGGLGGYNEQFF
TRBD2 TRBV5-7 CASSFAGDPSTDTQYF
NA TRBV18 CASQQGSGNTIYF